A selection of T cell receptor beta chains follows, all from one sample in a study of CD8 T cells in Susac syndrome. MiXCR, run by TCRdb on the immunoSEQ multiplex PCR reads, gives a single entry per CDR3 protein. Of around 140,000 distinct CDR3 sequences listed, approximately 95% are singletons. The sequenced sample was CD4+ T cells from PBMCs. These receptors all stem from a human donor with Susac syndrome. Each CDR3 is given with its conserved first and last residue. Each record gives: V gene, CDR3 length, clone size, J gene, D gene, CDR3 DNA, CDR3 protein. D genes are given only for firm matches. Not every row has a clone size; where given, it reads once, few, many or a size class.

V gene: TRBV30
CDR3 length: 16
clone size: NA
J gene: TRBJ2-3
D gene: TRBD2
CDR3 DNA: TGTGCCTGGAGTGAAGAAGCGGGAGTTGGGACAGATACGCAGTATTTT
CDR3 protein: CAWSEEAGVGTDTQYF

V gene: TRBV20-1
CDR3 length: 14
clone size: NA
J gene: TRBJ2-7
D gene: NA
CDR3 DNA: TGCAGTGTAGCTACTAATCGTAGACACTACGAGCAGTACTTC
CDR3 protein: CSVATNRRHYEQYF

V gene: TRBV29-1
CDR3 length: 14
clone size: once
J gene: TRBJ1-1
D gene: NA
CDR3 DNA: TGCAGCGTAGGGGACGGAGAAAGCAACACTGAAGCTTTCTTT
CDR3 protein: CSVGDGESNTEAFF

V gene: TRBV18
CDR3 length: 13
clone size: NA
J gene: TRBJ2-5
D gene: NA
CDR3 DNA: TGTGCCAGCTCTCTCAGGGTTGCGGAGACCCAGTACTTC
CDR3 protein: CASSLRVAETQYF

V gene: TRBV30
CDR3 length: 13
clone size: NA
J gene: TRBJ1-2
D gene: TRBD1
CDR3 DNA: TGTGCCTCCCCCGGGACAGTGGAGGGTGGCTACACCTTC
CDR3 protein: CASPGTVEGGYTF

V gene: TRBV4-1
CDR3 length: 15
clone size: NA
J gene: TRBJ2-7
D gene: TRBD2
CDR3 DNA: TGCGCCAGCAGCCAGACGGGGGGGAGGATCTACGAGCAGTACTTC
CDR3 protein: CASSQTGGRIYEQYF

V gene: TRBV4-1
CDR3 length: 14
clone size: NA
J gene: TRBJ2-7
D gene: TRBD1
CDR3 DNA: TGCGCCAGCAGCCAGGGACAGAGAGTTTACGAGCAGTACTTC
CDR3 protein: CASSQGQRVYEQYF

V gene: TRBV20-1
CDR3 length: 15
clone size: once
J gene: TRBJ1-2
D gene: NA
CDR3 DNA: TGCAGTGCTAGAGATCATGTAGACAGCTCCTATGGCTACACCTTC
CDR3 protein: CSARDHVDSSYGYTF

V gene: TRBV30
CDR3 length: 13
clone size: NA
J gene: TRBJ2-7
D gene: NA
CDR3 DNA: TGTGCCTGGAGTTCGGGGTCCTCCTACGAGCAGTACTTC
CDR3 protein: CAWSSGSSYEQYF

V gene: TRBV5-1
CDR3 length: 13
clone size: NA
J gene: TRBJ1-2
D gene: TRBD1
CDR3 DNA: TGCGCCAGCAGAGAAGGGACAGGGGCGGGCTACACCTTC
CDR3 protein: CASREGTGAGYTF

V gene: TRBV18
CDR3 length: 14
clone size: few
J gene: TRBJ2-7
D gene: NA
CDR3 DNA: TGTGCCAGCTCACCACCAGGGTTCTCCTACGAGCAGTACTTC
CDR3 protein: CASSPPGFSYEQYF

V gene: TRBV7-9
CDR3 length: 14
clone size: once
J gene: TRBJ2-3
D gene: NA
CDR3 DNA: TGTGCCAGCAGCGTCCTAGGGGGAACAGATACGCAGTATTTT
CDR3 protein: CASSVLGGTDTQYF

V gene: TRBV9
CDR3 length: 14
clone size: NA
J gene: TRBJ2-1
D gene: NA
CDR3 DNA: TGTGCCAGCAGCCACCCGCCGGGGGACAATGAGCAGTTCTTC
CDR3 protein: CASSHPPGDNEQFF

V gene: TRBV21-1
CDR3 length: 16
clone size: NA
J gene: TRBJ2-5
D gene: NA
CDR3 DNA: TGTGCCAGCAGCAAAGGTCCCGGACCCTATACGGAGACCCAGTACTTC
CDR3 protein: CASSKGPGPYTETQYF

V gene: TRBV7-9
CDR3 length: 13
clone size: NA
J gene: TRBJ2-1
D gene: NA
CDR3 DNA: TGTGCCAGCACCGGAAGCTTCTACAATGAGCAGTTCTTC
CDR3 protein: CASTGSFYNEQFF

V gene: TRBV7-2
CDR3 length: 15
clone size: NA
J gene: TRBJ2-1
D gene: TRBD2
CDR3 DNA: TGTGCCAGCAGAAGGGAGGCGGGAGGCGTGAATGAGCAGTTCTTC
CDR3 protein: CASRREAGGVNEQFF

V gene: TRBV30
CDR3 length: 15
clone size: NA
J gene: TRBJ1-6
D gene: NA
CDR3 DNA: TGTGCCTGGAGTGTACAGATAGGAGGGGCTTCACCCCTCCACTTT
CDR3 protein: CAWSVQIGGASPLHF

V gene: TRBV20-1
CDR3 length: 14
clone size: NA
J gene: TRBJ2-1
D gene: NA
CDR3 DNA: TGCAGTGCTAGGGGCAGGCTCGTCTACAATGAGCAGTTCTTC
CDR3 protein: CSARGRLVYNEQFF

V gene: TRBV5-1
CDR3 length: 15
clone size: NA
J gene: TRBJ1-2
D gene: NA
CDR3 DNA: TGCGCCAGCAGCCCGGGCGACAGCCAGGCTTATGGCTACACCTTC
CDR3 protein: CASSPGDSQAYGYTF

V gene: TRBV20-1
CDR3 length: 14
clone size: once
J gene: TRBJ2-4
D gene: NA
CDR3 DNA: TGCAGTGCCCCCCACTCCTTAGCCAAAAACATTCAGTACTTC
CDR3 protein: CSAPHSLAKNIQYF

V gene: TRBV5-1
CDR3 length: 12
clone size: NA
J gene: TRBJ2-7
D gene: NA
CDR3 DNA: TGCGCCAGCAGCTTTGATACCTACGAGCAGTACTTC
CDR3 protein: CASSFDTYEQYF

V gene: TRBV11-1
CDR3 length: 14
clone size: NA
J gene: TRBJ2-2
D gene: NA
CDR3 DNA: TGTGCCAGCAGCTTAGCCGTCCGCTCCGGGGAGCTGTTTTTT
CDR3 protein: CASSLAVRSGELFF

V gene: TRBV13
CDR3 length: 15
clone size: NA
J gene: TRBJ2-7
D gene: TRBD2
CDR3 DNA: TGTGCCAGCAGCTCCCGCAGCGGGAGGATAGACGAGCAGTACTTC
CDR3 protein: CASSSRSGRIDEQYF

V gene: TRBV7-2
CDR3 length: 16
clone size: NA
J gene: TRBJ2-3
D gene: TRBD1
CDR3 DNA: TGTGCCAGCAGCTTAGCAGGGACAGGGGTGAGAGATACGCAGTATTTT
CDR3 protein: CASSLAGTGVRDTQYF

V gene: TRBV21-1
CDR3 length: 10
clone size: NA
J gene: TRBJ2-5
D gene: NA
CDR3 DNA: TGTGCCAGCAACCAAGAGACCCAGTACTTC
CDR3 protein: CASNQETQYF

V gene: TRBV4-2
CDR3 length: 15
clone size: NA
J gene: TRBJ2-7
D gene: NA
CDR3 DNA: TGTGCCAGCAGCCAAGAATCGGGCAGTCACTACGAGCAGTACTTC
CDR3 protein: CASSQESGSHYEQYF

V gene: TRBV7-9
CDR3 length: 14
clone size: once
J gene: TRBJ1-3
D gene: NA
CDR3 DNA: TGTGCCAGCAGCTTTATTCAGTCTGGAAACACCATATATTTT
CDR3 protein: CASSFIQSGNTIYF

V gene: TRBV4-3
CDR3 length: 15
clone size: once
J gene: TRBJ2-3
D gene: TRBD1
CDR3 DNA: TGCGCCAGCAGCCAAGGGACAGGGTCAGGCGATACGCAGTATTTT
CDR3 protein: CASSQGTGSGDTQYF

V gene: TRBV28
CDR3 length: 15
clone size: NA
J gene: TRBJ2-1
D gene: TRBD2
CDR3 DNA: TGTGCCAGCAGTTTCCCGGGACTACGAGCCAATGAGCAGTTCTTC
CDR3 protein: CASSFPGLRANEQFF

V gene: TRBV5-1
CDR3 length: 17
clone size: NA
J gene: TRBJ1-1
D gene: NA
CDR3 DNA: TGCGCCAGCAGCTTGGGCCACGCGGGCGGGTTTGGCACTGAAGCTTTCTTT
CDR3 protein: CASSLGHAGGFGTEAFF

V gene: TRBV19
CDR3 length: 15
clone size: NA
J gene: TRBJ2-1
D gene: TRBD2
CDR3 DNA: TGTGCCAGTAGCCTAGCGGGAGGCACCTACAATGAGCAGTTCTTC
CDR3 protein: CASSLAGGTYNEQFF

V gene: TRBV30
CDR3 length: 15
clone size: once
J gene: TRBJ2-5
D gene: NA
CDR3 DNA: TGTGCCTGGGGTCCTAGTGGGACGGATCAAGAGACCCAGTACTTC
CDR3 protein: CAWGPSGTDQETQYF

V gene: TRBV29-1
CDR3 length: 8
clone size: NA
J gene: TRBJ1-2
D gene: NA
CDR3 DNA: TGCAGCGTTGAGGGCTACACCTTC
CDR3 protein: CSVEGYTF

V gene: TRBV2
CDR3 length: 13
clone size: NA
J gene: TRBJ2-7
D gene: NA
CDR3 DNA: TGTGCCAGCACGACTTTGAGGACCTACGAGCAGTACTTC
CDR3 protein: CASTTLRTYEQYF

V gene: TRBV10-3
CDR3 length: 12
clone size: NA
J gene: TRBJ2-7
D gene: NA
CDR3 DNA: TGTGCCATCAGTGGGTCTTCCTACGAGCAGTACTTC
CDR3 protein: CAISGSSYEQYF

V gene: TRBV15
CDR3 length: 13
clone size: NA
J gene: TRBJ1-2
D gene: TRBD1
CDR3 DNA: TGTGCCACCAGTTTGGACAGGAGGTATGGCTACACCTTC
CDR3 protein: CATSLDRRYGYTF

V gene: TRBV20-1
CDR3 length: 14
clone size: NA
J gene: TRBJ2-3
D gene: TRBD2
CDR3 DNA: TGCAGTGCCATCGGACTAGTTCGCACAGATACGCAGTATTTT
CDR3 protein: CSAIGLVRTDTQYF

V gene: TRBV30
CDR3 length: 18
clone size: NA
J gene: TRBJ2-2
D gene: TRBD2
CDR3 DNA: TGTGCCTGGGGCCGGGGGACTAGCGGGACAAAGAACACCGGGGAGCTGTTTTTT
CDR3 protein: CAWGRGTSGTKNTGELFF

V gene: TRBV20-1
CDR3 length: 14
clone size: NA
J gene: TRBJ2-7
D gene: TRBD1
CDR3 DNA: TGCAGTGCTCCCGATACAGGGGGCGCGGGAGAGCAGTACTTC
CDR3 protein: CSAPDTGGAGEQYF

V gene: TRBV2
CDR3 length: 16
clone size: NA
J gene: TRBJ2-7
D gene: TRBD1
CDR3 DNA: TGTGCCAGCAGTGAAGGACAGGGGAACCCCTCCTACGAGCAGTACTTC
CDR3 protein: CASSEGQGNPSYEQYF

V gene: TRBV20-1
CDR3 length: 12
clone size: NA
J gene: TRBJ2-2
D gene: NA
CDR3 DNA: TGCAGTGCTCCCGCCCCTACCGGGGAGCTGTTTTTT
CDR3 protein: CSAPAPTGELFF

V gene: TRBV3-1
CDR3 length: 14
clone size: NA
J gene: TRBJ2-5
D gene: TRBD1
CDR3 DNA: TGTGCCAGCAGCCAAGGTACAGGGGAAAGGGACCAGTACTTC
CDR3 protein: CASSQGTGERDQYF

V gene: TRBV7-8
CDR3 length: 16
clone size: NA
J gene: TRBJ2-1
D gene: TRBD2
CDR3 DNA: TGTGCCAGCAGCCTCCGACTAGCGGGAGGACGGGGTGAGCAGTTCTTC
CDR3 protein: CASSLRLAGGRGEQFF